This TCR beta chain was sequenced in a study of T-cell reconstitution after alpha-beta-depleted transplantation in children. Whole-study results and caveats: Approximately two months post-transplant, alpha-beta T cells reportedly originated from several hundred expanded graft clones.

Unique molecular identifiers were incorporated into the prepared TCRbeta library. In TCRdb, the PCR reads were re-called with MiXCR into one record per CDR3 protein. The table lists fewer than 750,000 distinct CDR3 sequences, 25% to 30% of them singletons. With regard to this clonotype: Antigen specificity is unknown.

The sequencing here drew on PBMCs, taken before TCRalphabeta/CD19-depleted stem cell transplant. This clonotype was sampled from a boy in the first two years of life with Wiskott-Aldrich syndrome, due to receive a stem cell transplant.

The CDR3 is CASSQDPPRTGNYGYTF. DNA for the CDR3: TGTGCCAGCAGCCAAGATCCACCCCGGACAGGAAACTATGGCTACACCTTC. V and J are TRBV4-2 and TRBJ1-2; 7 positions agree with TRBD1. The CDR3 spans 17 residues. The ends lost 0 bases at V and 2 bases at J; junction bases unmatched: 9. Germline values: CDR1 LGHNA, CDR2 YNFKEQ.